The rows below give T cell receptor beta chains drawn from one sample of a study of T cell changes during pregnancy in multiple sclerosis. Assay: immunoSEQ multiplex PCR; the TCRdb copy retains only in-frame clones and omits some. The table has some 60,000 clones, about 91% seen once. The specimen was peripheral blood, collected after pregnancy. Receptors originate from a female donor in good health, enrolled as a control in a pregnancy study. The CDR3 runs from the conserved cysteine through the conserved F or W. The D gene is left open where the match is weak.

>TRBJ2-5|TRBV5-1|TRBD1|13
CASSRDRKETQYF
TGCGCCAGCAGTCGGGACAGAAAAGAGACCCAGTACTTC
>TRBJ1-5|TRBV6-1|NA|16
CASSGQGIGLNQPQHF
TGTGCCAGCAGTGGGCAGGGAATAGGGTTAAATCAGCCCCAGCATTTT
>TRBJ2-3|TRBV25-1|TRBD2|15
CASSGLAGETDTQYF
TGTGCCAGCAGTGGACTAGCGGGAGAAACAGATACGCAGTATTTT
>TRBJ2-5|TRBV5-1|NA|15
CASSLNRRREETQYF
TGCGCCAGCAGCTTGAATCGTCGCAGGGAAGAGACCCAGTACTTC
>TRBJ1-5|TRBV19|NA|16
CASSPRPGGAVQPQHF
TGTGCCAGTAGTCCCCGACCGGGGGGGGCCGTGCAGCCCCAGCATTTT
>TRBJ1-1|TRBV5-4|TRBD1|15
CASSPDQDRDTEAFF
TGTGCCAGCAGCCCTGATCAGGACAGGGACACTGAAGCTTTCTTT
>TRBJ2-3|TRBV30|TRBD1|15
CAWGQGQTSTDTQYF
TGTGCCTGGGGACAGGGACAGACTAGCACAGATACGCAGTATTTT
>TRBJ1-3|TRBV4-3|NA|15
CASSQATGSENTIYF
TGCGCCAGCAGCCAAGCAACGGGTTCGGAGAACACCATATATTTT
>TRBJ2-1|TRBV5-4|TRBD2|17
CASSPGTSGYLGNEQFF
TGTGCCAGCAGCCCTGGGACTAGCGGTTACTTGGGTAATGAGCAGTTCTTC
>TRBJ2-1|TRBV9|NA|14
CASRAAGGGNEQFF
TGTGCCAGCAGAGCAGCGGGTGGGGGAAATGAGCAGTTCTTC
>TRBJ2-2|TRBV27|TRBD1|15
CASSHLGQGTGELFF
TGTGCCAGCAGTCACTTGGGACAGGGGACCGGGGAGCTGTTTTTT
>TRBJ1-1|TRBV19|NA|16
CASRPQGRIMNTEAFF
TGTGCCAGTAGGCCCCAGGGTCGGATTATGAACACTGAAGCTTTCTTT
>TRBJ1-1|TRBV5-6|NA|12
CASSWQGAEAFF
TGTGCCAGCAGCTGGCAAGGGGCTGAAGCTTTCTTT
>TRBJ1-2|TRBV10-3|NA|14
CAISESGTLYGYTF
TGTGCCATCAGTGAGTCGGGGACACTCTATGGCTACACCTTC